The clone carrying this T cell receptor beta chain was observed a handful of times. The antigen remains unidentified. This entry belongs to a study of spatial heterogeneity in lung cancer. The wider study: An average of more than ten raw reads was observed per unique TCR and UMI combination. Findings and limits, study-wide: Ubiquitous expanded tumor TCRs surfaced in blood more at resection than they did at follow-up.

Specified time point: sample taken at primary tumor resection. The sequenced material consisted of unsorted whole RNA from tumor, nontumor lung or frozen PBMC. The donor group consisted of around 77 patients who had untreated, early-stage non-small cell lung cancer. The CDR3 totals 15 residues. Germline V gene lookup returns CDR1 DFQATT and CDR2 SNEGSKA (reference sequence). Trimming took 3 bases from V and 6 from J, leaving 19 bases between them. Every molecule of TCR cDNA had its own unique molecular identifier. TCRdb reprocessed the 5' RACE reads with MiXCR, giving one entry per CDR3 protein. This table holds under 100,000 distinct CDR3 sequences, approximately 8.5% found once.

This clonotype originated in a male donor with early-stage non-small cell lung cancer. The chain couples TRBV20-1 to TRBJ2-3; D may be TRBD1 (5 bases). Sequencing was performed on PBMCs, taken at surgery. The CDR3 loop reads CSARVPKGKGDTQYF. The CDR3 DNA reads TGCAGTGCTAGGGTGCCCAAGGGGAAGGGGGATACGCAGTATTTT.